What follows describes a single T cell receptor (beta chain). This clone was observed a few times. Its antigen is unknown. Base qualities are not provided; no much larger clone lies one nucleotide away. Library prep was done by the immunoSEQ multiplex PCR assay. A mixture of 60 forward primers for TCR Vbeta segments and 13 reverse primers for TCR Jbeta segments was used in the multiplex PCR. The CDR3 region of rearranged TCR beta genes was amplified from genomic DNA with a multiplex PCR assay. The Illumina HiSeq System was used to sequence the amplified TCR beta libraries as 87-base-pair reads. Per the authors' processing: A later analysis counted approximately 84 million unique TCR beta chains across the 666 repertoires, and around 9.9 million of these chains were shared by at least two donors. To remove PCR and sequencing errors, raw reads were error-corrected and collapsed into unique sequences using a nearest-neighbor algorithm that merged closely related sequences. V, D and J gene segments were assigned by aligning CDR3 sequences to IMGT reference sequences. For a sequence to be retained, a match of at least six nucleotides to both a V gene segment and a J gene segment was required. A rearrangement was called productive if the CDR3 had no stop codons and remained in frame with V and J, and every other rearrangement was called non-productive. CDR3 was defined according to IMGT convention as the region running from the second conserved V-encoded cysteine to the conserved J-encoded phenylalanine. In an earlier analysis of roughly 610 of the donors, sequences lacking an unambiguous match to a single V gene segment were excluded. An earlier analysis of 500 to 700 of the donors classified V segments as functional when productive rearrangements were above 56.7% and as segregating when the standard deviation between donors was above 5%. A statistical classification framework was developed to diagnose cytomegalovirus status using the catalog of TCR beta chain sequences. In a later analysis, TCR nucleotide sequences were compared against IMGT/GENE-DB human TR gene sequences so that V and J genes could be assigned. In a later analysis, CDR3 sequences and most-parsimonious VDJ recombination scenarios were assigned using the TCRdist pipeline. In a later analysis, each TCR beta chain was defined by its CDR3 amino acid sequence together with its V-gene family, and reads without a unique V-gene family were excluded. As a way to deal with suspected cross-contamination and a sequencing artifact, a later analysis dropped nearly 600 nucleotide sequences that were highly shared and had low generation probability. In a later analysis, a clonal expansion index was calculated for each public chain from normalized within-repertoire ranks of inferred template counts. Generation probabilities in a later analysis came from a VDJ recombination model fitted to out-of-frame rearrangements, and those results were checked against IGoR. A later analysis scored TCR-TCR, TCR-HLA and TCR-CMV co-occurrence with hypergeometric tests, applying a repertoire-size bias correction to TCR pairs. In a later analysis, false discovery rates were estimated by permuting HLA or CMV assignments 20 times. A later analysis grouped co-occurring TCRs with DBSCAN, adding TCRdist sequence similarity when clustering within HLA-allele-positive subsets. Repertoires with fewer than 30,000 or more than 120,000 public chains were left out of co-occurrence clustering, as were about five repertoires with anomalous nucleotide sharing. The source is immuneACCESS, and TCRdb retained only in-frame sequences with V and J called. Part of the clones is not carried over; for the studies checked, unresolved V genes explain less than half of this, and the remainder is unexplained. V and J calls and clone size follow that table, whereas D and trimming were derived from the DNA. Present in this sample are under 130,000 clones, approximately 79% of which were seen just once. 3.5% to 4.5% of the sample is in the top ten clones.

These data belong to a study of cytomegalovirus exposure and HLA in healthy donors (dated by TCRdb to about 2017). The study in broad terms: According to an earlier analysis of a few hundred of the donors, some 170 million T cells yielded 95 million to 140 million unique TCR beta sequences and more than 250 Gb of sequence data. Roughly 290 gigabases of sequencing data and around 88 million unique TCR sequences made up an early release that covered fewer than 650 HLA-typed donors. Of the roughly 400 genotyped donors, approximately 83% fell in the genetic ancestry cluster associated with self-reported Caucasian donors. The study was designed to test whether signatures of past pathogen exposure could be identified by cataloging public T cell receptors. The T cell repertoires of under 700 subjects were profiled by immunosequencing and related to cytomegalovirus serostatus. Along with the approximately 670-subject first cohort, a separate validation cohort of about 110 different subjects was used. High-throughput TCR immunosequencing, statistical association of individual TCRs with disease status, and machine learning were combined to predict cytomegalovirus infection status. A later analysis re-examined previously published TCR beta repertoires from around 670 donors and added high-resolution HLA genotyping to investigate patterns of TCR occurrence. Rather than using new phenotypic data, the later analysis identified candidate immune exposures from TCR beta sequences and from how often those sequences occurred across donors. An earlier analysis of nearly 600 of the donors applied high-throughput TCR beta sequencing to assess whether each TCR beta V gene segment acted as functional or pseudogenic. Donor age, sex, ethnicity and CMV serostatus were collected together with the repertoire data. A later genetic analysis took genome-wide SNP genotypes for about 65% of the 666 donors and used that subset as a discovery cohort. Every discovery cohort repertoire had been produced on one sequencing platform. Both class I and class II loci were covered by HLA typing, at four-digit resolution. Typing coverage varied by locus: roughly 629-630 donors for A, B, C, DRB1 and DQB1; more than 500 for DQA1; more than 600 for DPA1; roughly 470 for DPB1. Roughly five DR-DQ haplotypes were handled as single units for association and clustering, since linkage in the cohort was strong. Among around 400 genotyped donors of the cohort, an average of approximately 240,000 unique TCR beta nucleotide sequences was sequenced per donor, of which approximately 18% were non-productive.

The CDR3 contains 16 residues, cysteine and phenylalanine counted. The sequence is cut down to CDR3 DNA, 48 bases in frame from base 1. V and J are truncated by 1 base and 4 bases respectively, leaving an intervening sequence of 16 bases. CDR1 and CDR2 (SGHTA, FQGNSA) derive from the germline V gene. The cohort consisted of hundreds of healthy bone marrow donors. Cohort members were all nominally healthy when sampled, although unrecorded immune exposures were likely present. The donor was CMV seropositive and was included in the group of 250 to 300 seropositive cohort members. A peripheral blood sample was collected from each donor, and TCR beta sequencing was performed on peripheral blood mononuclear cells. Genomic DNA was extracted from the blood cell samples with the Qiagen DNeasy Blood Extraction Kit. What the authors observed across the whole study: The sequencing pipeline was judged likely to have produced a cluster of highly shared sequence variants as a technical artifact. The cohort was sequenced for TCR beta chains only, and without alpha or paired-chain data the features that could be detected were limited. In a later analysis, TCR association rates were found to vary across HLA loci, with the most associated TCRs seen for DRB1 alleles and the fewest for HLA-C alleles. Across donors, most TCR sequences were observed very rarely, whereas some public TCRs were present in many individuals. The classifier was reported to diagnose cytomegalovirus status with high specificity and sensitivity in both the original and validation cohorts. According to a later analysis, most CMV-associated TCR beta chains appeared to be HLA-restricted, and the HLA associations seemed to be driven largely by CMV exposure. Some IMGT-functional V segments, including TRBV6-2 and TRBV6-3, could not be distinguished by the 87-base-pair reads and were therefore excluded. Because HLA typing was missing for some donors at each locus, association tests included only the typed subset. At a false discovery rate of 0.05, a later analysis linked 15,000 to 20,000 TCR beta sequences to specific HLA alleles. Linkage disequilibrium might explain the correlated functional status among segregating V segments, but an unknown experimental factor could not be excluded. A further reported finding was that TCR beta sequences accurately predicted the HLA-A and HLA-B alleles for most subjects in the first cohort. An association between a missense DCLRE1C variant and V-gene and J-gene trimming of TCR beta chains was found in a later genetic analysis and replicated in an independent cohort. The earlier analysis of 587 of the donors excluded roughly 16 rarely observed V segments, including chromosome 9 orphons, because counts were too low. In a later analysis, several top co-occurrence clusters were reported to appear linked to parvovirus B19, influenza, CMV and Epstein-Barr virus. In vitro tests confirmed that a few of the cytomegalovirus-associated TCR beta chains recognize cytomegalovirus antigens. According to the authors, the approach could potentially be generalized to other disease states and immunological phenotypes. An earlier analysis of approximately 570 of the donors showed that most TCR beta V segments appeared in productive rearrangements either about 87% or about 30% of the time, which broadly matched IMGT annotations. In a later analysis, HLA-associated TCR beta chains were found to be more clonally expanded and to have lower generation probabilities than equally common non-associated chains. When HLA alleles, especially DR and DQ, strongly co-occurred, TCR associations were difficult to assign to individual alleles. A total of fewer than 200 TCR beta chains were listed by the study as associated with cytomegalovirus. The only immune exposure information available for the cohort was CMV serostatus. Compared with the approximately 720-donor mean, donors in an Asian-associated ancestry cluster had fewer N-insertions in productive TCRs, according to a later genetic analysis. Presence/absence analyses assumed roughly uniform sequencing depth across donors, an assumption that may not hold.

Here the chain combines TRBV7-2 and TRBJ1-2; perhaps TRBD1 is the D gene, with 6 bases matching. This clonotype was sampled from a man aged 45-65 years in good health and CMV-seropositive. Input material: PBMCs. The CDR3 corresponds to CASSLGGGRLSYGYTF. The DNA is TGTGCCAGCAGCTTAGGGGGGGGGCGCCTTTCCTATGGCTACACCTTC.